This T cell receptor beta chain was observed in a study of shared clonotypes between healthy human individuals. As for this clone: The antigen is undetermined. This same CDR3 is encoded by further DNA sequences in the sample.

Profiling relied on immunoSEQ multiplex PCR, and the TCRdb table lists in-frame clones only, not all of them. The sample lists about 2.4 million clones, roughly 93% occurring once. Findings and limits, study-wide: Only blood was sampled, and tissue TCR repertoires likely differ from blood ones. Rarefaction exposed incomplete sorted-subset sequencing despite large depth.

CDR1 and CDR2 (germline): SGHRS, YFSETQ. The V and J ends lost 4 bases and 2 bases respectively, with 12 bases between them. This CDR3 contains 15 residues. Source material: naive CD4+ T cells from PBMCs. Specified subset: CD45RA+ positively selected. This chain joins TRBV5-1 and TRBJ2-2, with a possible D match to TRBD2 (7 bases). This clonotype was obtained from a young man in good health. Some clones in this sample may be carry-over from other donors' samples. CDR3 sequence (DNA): TGCGCCAGCAGCCCCAGGGGACTAAACACCGGGGAGCTGTTTTTT. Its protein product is CASSPRGLNTGELFF.